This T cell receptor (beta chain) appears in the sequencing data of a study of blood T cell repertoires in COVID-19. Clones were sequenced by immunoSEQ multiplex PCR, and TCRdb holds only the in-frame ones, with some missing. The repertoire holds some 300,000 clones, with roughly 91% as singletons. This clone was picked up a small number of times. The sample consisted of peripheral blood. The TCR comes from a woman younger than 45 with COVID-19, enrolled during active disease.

CDR3 sequence (DNA): TGTGCCAGCAGCCAAAGGCGGGGGGAAGCTACAGATACGCAGTATTTT. Translation gives CASSQRRGEATDTQYF. The chain employs TRBV4-2 and TRBJ2-3, with 8 bases lining up with TRBD2. Germline loops: CDR1 LGHNA, CDR2 YNFKEQ. The CDR3 totals 16 residues. The trim removed 2 bases at V and 3 bases at J, leaving 7 bases unmatched.